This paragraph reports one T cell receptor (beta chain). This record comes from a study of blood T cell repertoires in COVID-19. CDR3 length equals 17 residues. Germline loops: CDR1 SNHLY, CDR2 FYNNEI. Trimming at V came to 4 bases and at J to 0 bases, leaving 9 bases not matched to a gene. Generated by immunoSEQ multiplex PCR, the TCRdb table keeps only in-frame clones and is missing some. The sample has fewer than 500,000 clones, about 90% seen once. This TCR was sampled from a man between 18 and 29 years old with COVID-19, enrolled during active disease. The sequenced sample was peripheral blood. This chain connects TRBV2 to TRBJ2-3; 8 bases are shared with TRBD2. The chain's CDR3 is CASSAPRLARSTDTQYF. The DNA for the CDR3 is TGTGCCAGCAGTGCTCCACGACTAGCGAGGAGCACAGATACGCAGTATTTT.